Following are 18 T cell receptor beta chains from one sample sequenced in a study of cytomegalovirus exposure and HLA in healthy donors. Assay used: immunoSEQ multiplex PCR; TCRdb lists only in-frame clones, some missing. The sample lists tens of thousands of clones, about 97% occurring once. Sequencing used PBMCs. These receptors all come from a man younger than 45 in good health and CMV-seropositive.

The rearrangement joins TRBV27 to TRBJ1-1; 7 positions match TRBD1. CDR3 length: 19 amino acids. Trimming removed 0 bases from V and 0 bases from J; junction bases left unmatched: 13. CDR1 and CDR2 (germline): MNHEY, SMNVEV (reference sequence). The CDR3 sequence: CASSLSPRRGSHMNTEAFF. The CDR3 nucleotides read TGTGCCAGCAGTTTATCCCCCCGCAGGGGGTCCCATATGAACACTGAAGCTTTCTTT.

The V and J genes are TRBV30 and TRBJ2-5, with a possible D match to TRBD2 (5 bases). Between the trimmed V and J ends, which lost 1 base and 2 bases, there was a span of 8 bases. The CDR3 sequence is 13 residues long. The germline gives CDR1 GTSNPN, CDR2 SVGIG (reference sequence). The CDR3 DNA reads TGTGCCTGGAGTGGAGAGGGTCAAGAGACCCAGTACTTC. Translated: CAWSGEGQETQYF.

The chain carries TRBV7-2 and TRBJ2-1; D might be TRBD2 (6 bases). Germline CDR1 and CDR2: SGHTA and FQGNSA. V lost 5 bases to trimming and J lost 8 bases, with 16 bases between them. This CDR3 spans 14 amino acids. As DNA, the CDR3 is TGTGCCAGCAGCCCCCATCCGACGGGGGATGAGCAGTTCTTC. Its translation: CASSPHPTGDEQFF.

The gene calls are TRBV29-1 and TRBJ2-1, with 8 bases fitting TRBD2. This CDR3 has 14 residues. The V segment lost 7 bases and the J segment 9 bases; nucleotides outside the gene matches: 14. The germline gives CDR1 SQVTM, CDR2 ANQGSEA. CDR3 in amino acids: CSGGRTGGPSEQFF. In DNA form, the CDR3 reads TGCAGCGGGGGCCGGACGGGAGGGCCTAGTGAGCAGTTCTTC.

About this clone: The germline gene is not matched at one end of the junction; a read error may be the cause. The chain uses TRBV6-1 and TRBJ1-2, with D unresolved. This CDR3 has 11 amino acids. Looked up from germline, CDR1 is MNHNS and CDR2 is SASEGT. The CDR3 DNA reads as TGTGCCAGCGGACTAGGGCTCCAAAAGTCATTT. This sequence encodes CASGLGLQKSF.

This chain uses TRBV27 with TRBJ2-4, with D possibly TRBD2 on 5 matching bases. Germline CDR1 reads MNHEY; CDR2 reads SMNVEV (reference sequence). The V gene lost 3 bases and the J gene lost 0 bases, with 15 bases spanning the gap. The CDR3 is 17 amino acids. CDR3 in amino acids: CASSFRGGGLAKNIQYF. The CDR3 DNA reads TGTGCCAGCAGTTTCCGAGGAGGAGGCCTAGCCAAAAACATTCAGTACTTC.

This rearrangement joins TRBV27 to TRBJ2-7; tentatively, D is TRBD1 (6 bases). The V gene's germline CDR1 is MNHEY and CDR2 SMNVEV (reference sequence). This CDR3 is 14 amino acids long. V dropped 4 bases and J dropped 2 bases, with 12 bases sitting between them. The CDR3 DNA follows: TGTGCCAGCAGTTCACAGGGCCCGACCTACGAGCAGTACTTC. Translating gives CASSSQGPTYEQYF.

The chain couples TRBV4-1 to TRBJ2-5; no clear D. CDR1 and CDR2 (germline): MGHRA, YSYEKL. With 7 bases removed from V and 4 bases from J, the gap between germline ends came to 19 bases. This CDR3 has 15 amino acids. The CDR3 DNA sequence: TGCGCCAGCACCCTCAGTCTTTCGGGTGGAGAGACCCAGTACTTC. This sequence encodes CASTLSLSGGETQYF.

This chain uses TRBV10-3 with TRBJ2-3, with 7 positions matching TRBD2. Germline assignment: CDR1 ENHRY and CDR2 SYGVKD. The CDR3 is 15 residues long. After removal of 2 bases from V and 4 bases from J, the junction contained 6 bases not matched to a gene. For the CDR3, the DNA is TGTGCCATCAGTGAGGGCGGGAGTGGGTCAGATACGCAGTATTTT. It is translated as CAISEGGSGSDTQYF.

This chain uses TRBV28 with TRBJ2-7; D perhaps matches TRBD1 (6 bases). The CDR3 loop spans 13 amino acids. The germline V gene encodes CDR1 MDHEN and CDR2 SYDVKM. V dropped 5 bases and J dropped 3 bases, with 11 bases sitting between them. CDR3 region: CASSQQGNYEQYF. CDR3 DNA sequence: TGTGCCAGCAGTCAACAGGGAAACTACGAGCAGTACTTC.

The V and J genes are TRBV28 and TRBJ2-4; a weak D match, TRBD1 (5 bases). This CDR3 has 13 amino acids. In germline, CDR1 is MDHEN, CDR2 SYDVKM. Trimming removed 5 bases at V and 7 bases at J, with 12 bases between. CDR3 residues: CASSESGQNIQYF. The CDR3 DNA reads TGTGCCAGCAGTGAGTCAGGGCAGAACATTCAGTACTTC.

The V call is TRBV7-6, the J call TRBJ2-7; possibly TRBD2 for D (6 bases). This CDR3 is 15 amino acids long. V was trimmed by 2 bases and J by 9 bases, leaving 20 bases between them. Germline CDR1 SGHVS, CDR2 FNYEAQ. Here the CDR3 DNA reads TGTGCCAGCAGCTTAATGGTGGGCGGGGTGAGGGCGCAGTACTTC. This codes for CASSLMVGGVRAQYF. Looking up the rest from reference TRBV7-6 and TRBJ2-7 gives the full variable domain: GAGVSQSPRYKVTKRGQDVALRCDPISGHVSLYWYRQALGQGPEFLTYFNYEAQQDKSGLPNDRFSAERPEGSISTLTIQRTEQRDSAMYRCASSLMVGGVRAQYFGPGTRLTVT.

The V call is TRBV5-1, the J call TRBJ1-2, with D maybe TRBD1 (6 bases). Germline-derived CDR1 and CDR2 are SGHRS and YFSETQ. The CDR3 totals 14 residues. The V end lost 1 base, the J end lost 6 bases, and 13 bases lay between the germline ends. In nucleotides, the CDR3 is TGCGCCAGCAGCTTGCCCTCCCCAGGGGATGGCTACACCTTC. It specifies CASSLPSPGDGYTF.

The rearrangement uses TRBV2 and TRBJ1-1, with 7 positions matching TRBD1. This CDR3 region has 12 residues. With V trimmed by 7 bases and J by 3 bases, 2 bases remained unmatched. Per the germline V gene, CDR1 is SNHLY and CDR2 is FYNNEI. Written as DNA, the CDR3 is TGTGCCAGCAACAGGGGTGACACTGAAGCTTTCTTT. As protein: CASNRGDTEAFF.

This sequence joins TRBV7-6 and TRBJ2-3; 10 nucleotides align to TRBD1. Germline CDR1 reads SGHVS; CDR2 reads FNYEAQ. This CDR3 spans 17 amino acids. The V segment lost 5 bases and the J segment 2 bases; nucleotides outside the gene matches: 10. CDR3 residues: CASSRGAGTGATDTQYF. For the CDR3, the DNA is TGTGCCAGCAGCCGAGGGGCCGGGACAGGGGCCACAGATACGCAGTATTTT.

This sequence joins TRBV7-2 and TRBJ2-7, with 16 positions matching TRBD2. The CDR3 has 17 amino acids. The V gene end was trimmed by 0 bases and the J gene end by 2 bases; junction bases not matched to a gene: 1. The germline gives CDR1 SGHTA, CDR2 FQGNSA. The CDR3 region is CASSLAGTSGRAYEQYF. For the CDR3, the DNA is TGTGCCAGCAGCTTAGCCGGGACTAGCGGGAGGGCCTACGAGCAGTACTTC.

The gene calls are TRBV15 and TRBJ2-1; D gene unclear. The CDR3 is made up of 13 amino acids. Trimming took off 0 bases at V and 13 bases at J, with 13 bases between the two ends. Per germline, CDR1 LNHNV and CDR2 YYDKDF (reference sequence). Here the CDR3 reads CATSRDVSPEQFF. The CDR3 coding sequence is TGTGCCACCAGCAGAGATGTTAGCCCAGAACAGTTCTTC.

This chain links TRBV27 with TRBJ2-1, with 15 bases lining up with TRBD2. The CDR3 runs 16 residues. CDR1 and CDR2 from the germline V gene are MNHEY and SMNVEV (reference sequence). The V segment lost 5 bases and the J segment 7 bases; nucleotides outside the gene matches: 6. The CDR3 DNA sequence: TGTGCCAGCAGTAAAGGACTAGCGGGAGGGGAAAATGAGCAGTTCTTC. Amino acid sequence: CASSKGLAGGENEQFF.